Listed below are T cell receptor beta chains from one sample, sequenced in a study of CD8+ T cells in alopecia areata. Profiled with immunoSEQ multiplex PCR; TCRdb holds only in-frame clones, not every one. The sample includes 200,000 or so clones, 40% to 45% of them seen just once. This sample comprised CD4+ T cells sorted from blood, obtained at approximately week 36, from a patient treated with tofacitinib. The receptors shown here come from a human donor with alopecia areata. Both conserved end residues are part of each CDR3. Fields, in order: D gene, clone size, V gene, J gene, CDR3 protein, CDR3 DNA. D genes are given only for firm matches. The size field is filled for only some rows; it gives once, few, many or a size class.

NA	NA	TRBV25-1	TRBJ2-1	CASRGGSSSYNEQFF	TGTGCCAGCAGGGGCGGCAGCAGCTCCTACAATGAGCAGTTCTTC
TRBD2	NA	TRBV30	TRBJ2-1	CAWSVRTSGRREQFF	TGTGCCTGGAGTGTACGCACTAGCGGGAGGCGTGAGCAGTTCTTC
TRBD2	NA	TRBV5-1	TRBJ2-7	CASSLRTSGSPGEQYF	TGCGCCAGCAGCTTAAGGACTAGCGGGAGTCCGGGCGAGCAGTACTTC
TRBD2	few	TRBV5-1	TRBJ2-3	CASSGAGVGTDTQYF	TGCGCCAGCAGCGGAGCGGGAGTTGGCACAGATACGCAGTATTTT
NA	NA	TRBV29-1	TRBJ2-2	CSVPGLRSTGELFF	TGCAGCGTTCCGGGGTTAAGGTCCACCGGGGAGCTGTTTTTT
NA	NA	TRBV30	TRBJ2-5	CAWTRTAMGETQYF	TGTGCCTGGACCCGGACGGCTATGGGGGAGACCCAGTACTTC
NA	few	TRBV29-1	TRBJ2-3	CSVELGEGATDTQYF	TGCAGCGTTGAGCTGGGGGAGGGGGCCACAGATACGCAGTATTTT
NA	NA	TRBV9	TRBJ2-2	CASPEGQSTGELFF	TGTGCCAGCCCCGAGGGCCAGAGCACCGGGGAGCTGTTTTTT
TRBD2	few	TRBV7-2	TRBJ2-1	CASSMGLAGLRGEQFF	TGTGCCAGCAGCATGGGACTAGCGGGGCTCCGGGGTGAGCAGTTCTTC
TRBD1	NA	TRBV15	TRBJ1-5	CATSWRQGQPQHF	TGTGCCACCAGCTGGAGACAGGGGCAGCCCCAGCATTTT
NA	once	TRBV6-6	TRBJ2-4	CASSYLDNIQYF	TGTGCCAGCAGTTACCTCGACAACATTCAGTACTTC
NA	NA	TRBV5-1	TRBJ2-6	CASSLDGRPSGANVLTF	TGCGCCAGCAGCTTGGACGGGCGCCCCTCTGGGGCCAACGTCCTGACTTTC
NA	NA	TRBV6-1	TRBJ2-7	CASLLQVPYEQYF	TGTGCCAGCCTTTTACAGGTACCCTACGAGCAGTACTTC
NA	NA	TRBV30	TRBJ2-2	CAWTTIWGGTGELFF	TGTGCCTGGACCACAATATGGGGTGGCACCGGGGAGCTGTTTTTT
NA	few	TRBV5-6	TRBJ1-2	CASSLVAGPVGYTF	TGTGCCAGCAGCTTGGTTGCGGGGCCGGTTGGCTACACCTTC
NA	NA	TRBV5-1	TRBJ2-4	CASSLVGGGKNIQYF	TGCGCCAGCAGCTTGGTCGGTGGAGGCAAAAACATTCAGTACTTC
NA	few	TRBV28	TRBJ2-7	CASSFTDYEQYF	TGTGCCAGCAGTTTCACTGACTACGAGCAGTACTTC
TRBD2	NA	TRBV27	TRBJ2-7	CASSLRGSGEQYF	TGTGCCAGCAGTTTGCGGGGGTCTGGGGAGCAGTACTTC
NA	many	TRBV7-9	TRBJ2-2	CASSLAEGELFF	TGTGCCAGCAGCTTAGCGGAGGGGGAGCTGTTTTTT
NA	NA	TRBV25-1	TRBJ1-1	CASSEFGGAGDAFF	TGTGCCAGCAGTGAATTTGGGGGGGCAGGTGACGCTTTCTTT
TRBD2	few	TRBV5-1	TRBJ2-5	CASKLAGGQETQYF	TGCGCCAGCAAACTAGCGGGAGGCCAAGAGACCCAGTACTTC
NA	NA	TRBV27	TRBJ2-1	CASRGRSSYNEQFF	TGTGCCAGCAGGGGACGGAGCTCCTACAATGAGCAGTTCTTC
TRBD1	few	TRBV7-2	TRBJ2-5	CASSAGQGQETQYF	TGTGCCAGCAGCGCCGGACAGGGCCAAGAGACCCAGTACTTC
TRBD2	NA	TRBV4-1	TRBJ2-7	CASSPRGVYEQYF	TGCGCCAGCAGCCCCCGGGGGGTCTACGAGCAGTACTTC
TRBD1	NA	TRBV5-5	TRBJ1-1	CASSLNRGLSAFF	TGTGCCAGCAGCCTTAACAGGGGGCTATCTGCTTTCTTT
NA	NA	TRBV28	TRBJ2-7	CASSFSRGDPGQYF	TGTGCCAGCAGTTTTAGTAGAGGTGATCCAGGGCAGTACTTC
NA	few	TRBV10-3	TRBJ1-4	CAISEGQGREKLFF	TGTGCCATCAGTGAAGGGCAGGGGAGAGAAAAACTGTTTTTT
NA	NA	TRBV7-2	TRBJ2-3	CASGLTDTQYF	TGTGCCAGCGGCCTCACAGATACGCAGTATTTT
TRBD2	NA	TRBV4-1	TRBJ2-3	CASSQDGTSGGTDTQYF	TGCGCCAGCAGCCAAGACGGGACTAGCGGAGGCACAGATACGCAGTATTTT
TRBD1	NA	TRBV6-5	TRBJ2-7	CASRTTGVEYF	TGTGCCAGCAGAACTACAGGGGTGGAGTACTTC
NA	NA	TRBV15	TRBJ2-6	CATSSMGAGANVLTF	TGTGCCACCAGCAGTATGGGGGCTGGGGCCAACGTCCTGACTTTC
TRBD1	NA	TRBV29-1	TRBJ1-2	CSSGTGGTYGYTF	TGCAGCTCCGGGACAGGGGGAACCTATGGCTACACCTTC
TRBD2	few	TRBV4-1	TRBJ2-3	CASSPRGKEDTQYF	TGCGCCAGCAGCCCGCGGGGGAAGGAAGATACGCAGTATTTT
TRBD1	NA	TRBV7-8	TRBJ2-7	CASSYDRGYEQYF	TGTGCCAGCAGCTACGACAGGGGTTACGAGCAGTACTTC
NA	NA	TRBV29-1	TRBJ2-2	CSVEVRGTGELFF	TGCAGCGTTGAGGTCCGGGGCACCGGGGAGCTGTTTTTT
TRBD1	many	TRBV18	TRBJ1-4	CASSPVTGGNEKLFF	TGTGCCAGCTCACCGGTGACAGGGGGTAATGAAAAACTGTTTTTT
TRBD1	few	TRBV25-1	TRBJ1-4	CASSPLGNRGSEKLFF	TGTGCCAGCAGTCCCCTCGGTAACAGGGGGAGTGAAAAACTGTTTTTT
NA	NA	TRBV28	TRBJ2-4	CASKMADRLAKNIQYF	TGTGCCAGCAAGATGGCCGACCGCTTAGCCAAAAACATTCAGTACTTC
NA	few	TRBV4-3	TRBJ2-5	CASSQEGRNQETQYF	TGCGCCAGCAGCCAGGAGGGACGAAACCAAGAGACCCAGTACTTC
NA	NA	TRBV5-1	TRBJ2-6	CASSPSRSSGANVLTF	TGCGCCAGCAGCCCCTCAAGATCCTCTGGGGCCAACGTCCTGACTTTC
NA	NA	TRBV7-9	TRBJ2-5	CASSPRVGSQPETQYF	TGTGCCAGCAGCCCAAGAGTGGGCTCGCAACCAGAGACCCAGTACTTC
NA	NA	TRBV10-3	TRBJ1-1	CAISDQGTMNTEAFF	TGTGCCATCAGTGATCAGGGGACGATGAACACTGAAGCTTTCTTT